One sample yielded the 24 T cell receptor beta chains listed below, sequenced in a study of response to subunit inactivated influenza vaccine. MiXCR, run by TCRdb on the RT-PCR reads, gives a single entry per CDR3 protein. The table lists over 150,000 distinct CDR3 sequences, about 9% of them singletons. This specimen consisted of non-naive T cells sorted from PBMCs, obtained on the day of vaccination. All receptors come from a man between 50 and 59 years old who received an inactivated influenza vaccine.

In this sample, this clonotype turned up a few times. V is TRBV28 and J is TRBJ2-2; 12 bases agree with TRBD2. Trimming took 5 bases from V and 0 from J; bases not matched to a gene: 7. Per germline, CDR1 MDHEN and CDR2 SYDVKM. This CDR3 contains 18 residues. The CDR3 here is CASSKGLAGQTNTGELFF. CDR3 DNA sequence: TGTGCCAGCAGTAAAGGACTAGCGGGGCAAACGAACACCGGGGAGCTGTTTTTT.

The chain uses TRBV2 and TRBJ1-5; D is possibly TRBD1 (5 bases). The CDR3 totals 19 residues. The V end lost 11 bases, the J end lost 0 bases, and 29 bases lay between the germline ends. The V gene's germline CDR1 is SNHLY and CDR2 FYNNEI. The chain's CDR3 is CAFSPGAGWGKNSNQPQHF. CDR3 DNA: TGTGCCTTCAGCCCCGGCGCGGGTTGGGGGAAAAATAGCAATCAGCCCCAGCATTTT.

There are many counts of this clonotype. The chain combines TRBV7-9 with TRBJ1-6; a weak D match, TRBD1 (5 bases). This CDR3 region has 17 residues. Germline V gene data show CDR1 as SEHNR and CDR2 as FQNEAQ (reference sequence). Trimming stripped 1 base from V and 7 bases from J, with 17 bases between. The CDR3 loop is CASSLGKPGRGNSPLHF. The CDR3 DNA sequence: TGTGCCAGCAGCTTAGGAAAACCGGGACGGGGGAATTCACCCCTCCACTTT.

This sequence joins TRBV9 and TRBJ2-7, with a weak D call TRBD1 (5 bases). V was trimmed by 3 bases and J by 2 bases, leaving 12 bases between them. CDR3 size: 14 residues. The germline V gene has CDR1 SGDLS and CDR2 YYNGEE. In nucleotides, the CDR3 is TGTGCCAGCAGCGAGACAGTCGGGCCCTACGAGCAGTACTTC. The encoded protein is CASSETVGPYEQYF.

This clonotype was recorded many times. This chain connects TRBV4-1 to TRBJ2-4; 12 positions agree with TRBD2. The V gene's germline CDR1 is MGHRA and CDR2 YSYEKL. This CDR3 has 19 residues. The V segment lost 0 bases and the J segment 0 bases; nucleotides outside the gene matches: 6. The CDR3 DNA reads TGCGCCAGCAGCCAAGAATCTAGCGGGGGGGCCCCAGCCAAAAACATTCAGTACTTC. Its protein product is CASSQESSGGAPAKNIQYF.

This clonotype was seen a few times. As DNA, the CDR3 is TGTGCCAGCTCGAGTTTCGTACAGTCGCAAGAGACCCAGTACTTC. The encoded protein is CASSSFVQSQETQYF. V gene TRBV18 combines with J gene TRBJ2-5; D not certain. The CDR3 extends over 15 amino acids. The ends were cut back, 6 bases at V and 2 bases at J, with 16 bases in the middle. Germline assignment: CDR1 KGHSH and CDR2 LQKENI.

This clonotype was seen a handful of times. This chain joins TRBV18 and TRBJ2-5; 11 nucleotides line up with TRBD2. V shed 3 bases, J shed 3 bases, and the junction held 0 bases outside the gene matches. The CDR3 loop spans 14 amino acids. CDR1 and CDR2 (germline): KGHSH, LQKENI. In DNA form, the CDR3 reads TGTGCCAGCTCACCGGGACTAGCGGAAGAGACCCAGTACTTC. It is translated as CASSPGLAEETQYF.

This chain uses TRBV7-3 with TRBJ2-3, with 11 bases identical to TRBD2. The CDR3 spans 16 residues. V gave up 4 bases and J gave up 2 bases; unmatched junction bases: 5. Germline V gene data show CDR1 as SGHTA and CDR2 as FQGTGA. DNA for the CDR3: TGTGCCAGCAGCTCCGCGGGACTAGCGGCCACAGATACGCAGTATTTT. It encodes CASSSAGLAATDTQYF.

This clonotype appeared many times. The genes are TRBV28 and TRBJ2-7; no clear D. The CDR3 loop spans 11 amino acids. CDR1 and CDR2 (germline): MDHEN, SYDVKM. The V end lost 7 bases, the J end lost 3 bases, and 7 bases lay between the germline ends. The CDR3 DNA is TGTGCCAGCACCGGCTACTACGAGCAGTACTTC. Protein product: CASTGYYEQYF.

This rearrangement joins TRBV20-1 to TRBJ2-1; 13 bases fit TRBD2. V was clipped by 6 bases and J by 0 bases; unmatched bases: 8. The CDR3 covers 17 residues. CDR1 DFQATT and CDR2 SNEGSKA come from the germline V gene (reference sequence). In nucleotides, the CDR3 is TGCAGTGCACTCGGGACTAGCGGGGCAAGCTCCTACAATGAGCAGTTCTTC. The encoded protein is CSALGTSGASSYNEQFF.

This clonotype was detected ten times or more. This sequence joins TRBV11-1 and TRBJ2-2; 15 nucleotides agree with TRBD2. The CDR3 runs 17 residues. In germline, CDR1 is SGHAT, CDR2 FQDESV (reference sequence). Germline trimming cut 4 bases from V and 3 bases from J; bases unmatched to any gene: 3. CDR3 coding DNA: TGTGCCAGCAGCTACGGACTAGCGGGAGGGTACACCGGGGAGCTGTTTTTT. This codes for CASSYGLAGGYTGELFF.

This clonotype showed up just a few times. CDR3 nucleotides: TGTGCCAGCAGTGATTACACTAGCGGGGGGGCCGCTGAGCAGTTCTTC. Its protein product is CASSDYTSGGAAEQFF. The V gene is TRBV12-3 or TRBV12-4, the J gene TRBJ2-1, with 13 bases aligning to TRBD2. The CDR3 contains 16 residues. J lost 9 bases, V lost 5 bases, and 10 bases had no gene match.

This clonotype was observed a handful of times. This sequence joins TRBV7-8 and TRBJ1-2, with TRBD1 matching 7 bases. Losses at the gene ends were 1 base for V and 6 bases for J; bases not matched to a gene: 5. Per germline, CDR1 SGHVS and CDR2 FQNEAQ. The CDR3 spans 14 residues. Written as DNA, the CDR3 is TGTGCCAGCAGCTTAGGGCCCACAGGGGATGGCTACACCTTC. It specifies CASSLGPTGDGYTF.

This clonotype came up a few times. This chain connects TRBV11-2 to TRBJ2-2; 7 nucleotides line up with TRBD1. The length of the CDR3 is 13 residues. From germline, CDR1 is SGHAT and CDR2 FQNNGV. V was clipped by 5 bases and J by 6 bases; unmatched bases: 3. The DNA for the CDR3 is TGTGCCAGCAGCCCGGGGACAGCCGGGGAGCTGTTTTTT. Amino acids: CASSPGTAGELFF.

This clonotype was detected ten times or more. The rearrangement links TRBV12-3 or TRBV12-4 to TRBJ1-5, with D unclear. The V gene lost 1 base and the J gene lost 3 bases, with 7 bases spanning the gap. The CDR3 length is 14 residues. Here the CDR3 DNA reads TGTGCCAGCAGTTTAGACAGTTACAATCAGCCCCAGCATTTT. Its protein product is CASSLDSYNQPQHF.

This clonotype was counted ten times or more. V and J are TRBV7-9 and TRBJ1-1; the D gene is possibly TRBD1 (5 bases). The CDR3 spans 16 residues. With 6 bases removed from V and 6 bases from J, the gap between germline ends came to 23 bases. Germline CDR1 reads SEHNR; CDR2 reads FQNEAQ (reference sequence). CDR3: CASSQPMGGGGPEAFF. The DNA of the CDR3 is TGTGCCAGCAGTCAACCAATGGGGGGGGGAGGACCTGAAGCTTTCTTT.

V is TRBV3-1 and J is TRBJ1-6, with TRBD1 identical over 10 bases. Germline loops: CDR1 LGHDT, CDR2 YNNKEL (reference sequence). Losses at the gene ends were 1 base for V and 10 bases for J; bases not matched to a gene: 1. The CDR3 runs to 14 residues. CDR3 sequence: CASSQGTGGSPLHF. CDR3 bases: TGTGCCAGCAGCCAAGGGACAGGGGGATCACCCCTCCACTTT.

This clonotype was seen only a few times. The chain is built from TRBV20-1 and TRBJ1-2; perhaps TRBD1 as D (5 bases). This CDR3 comprises 12 residues. The V end was cut by 6 bases, the J end by 5 bases, with 13 bases between. CDR1 DFQATT and CDR2 SNEGSKA come from the germline V gene (reference sequence). The CDR3 DNA reads as TGCAGTGCGACCGGGACGCGGTATGGCTACACCTTC. Residues: CSATGTRYGYTF.

This clonotype was detected only a few times. Being one base from a much bigger clone, this may be a read error. This chain links TRBV20-1 with TRBJ1-5; D not certain. V dropped 4 bases and J dropped 5 bases, with 18 bases sitting between them. This CDR3 has 15 amino acids. Per the germline V gene, CDR1 is DFQATT and CDR2 is SNEGSKA (reference sequence). The CDR3 coding sequence is TGCAGTGCTAAGTCAGGTTCAGTGTCCGATCAGCCCCAGCATTTT. Its protein is CSAKSGSVSDQPQHF.

This clonotype showed up many times. The chain joins TRBV7-8 to TRBJ2-4; 8 nucleotides align to TRBD1. Per germline, CDR1 SGHVS and CDR2 FQNEAQ. V gave up 6 bases and J gave up 3 bases; unmatched junction bases: 7. CDR3 size: 15 residues. CDR3 residues: CASRPSGQGKNIQYF. CDR3 sequence (DNA): TGTGCCAGCAGGCCCTCCGGACAGGGCAAAAACATTCAGTACTTC. The full variable domain, completed using reference TRBV7-8 and TRBJ2-4, is GAGVSQSPRYKVAKRGQDVALRCDPISGHVSLFWYQQALGQGPEFLTYFQNEAQLDKSGLPSDRFFAERPEGSVSTLKIQRTQQEDSAVYLCASRPSGQGKNIQYFGAGTRLSVL.

In this sample, this clonotype turned up a few times. The DNA of the CDR3 is TGTGCCAGCAGCTCCAACCGATACGAGCAGTACTTC. Translation gives CASSSNRYEQYF. The chain links TRBV7-2 to TRBJ2-7; D is unresolved. V lost 4 bases and J lost 4, with 8 bases in between. There are 12 residues in the CDR3. The germline V gene has CDR1 SGHTA and CDR2 FQGNSA.

The chain couples TRBV20-1 to TRBJ2-2; possibly TRBD2 for D (6 bases). Germline CDR1 is DFQATT and CDR2 is SNEGSKA (reference sequence). There are 12 residues in the CDR3. V lost 2 bases to trimming and J lost 9 bases, with 10 bases between them. The CDR3 region has the DNA TGCAGTGCTAGAACCGGGGGTTGGGAGCTGTTTTTT. It codes for CSARTGGWELFF.

This clonotype was seen repeatedly, ten times or more. The rearrangement links TRBV9 to TRBJ1-1; TRBD1 is a possible D gene (5 bases). V shed 3 bases and J shed 1 base, with 10 bases lying between them. Germline-derived CDR1 and CDR2 are SGDLS and YYNGEE. The CDR3 covers 14 residues. CDR3 in DNA: TGTGCCAGCAGCGCCGTTACAGGGAACACTGAAGCTTTCTTT. This codes for CASSAVTGNTEAFF.

This clonotype was seen a handful of times. This rearrangement joins TRBV29-1 to TRBJ2-7; 7 bases are shared with TRBD1. In germline, CDR1 is SQVTM, CDR2 ANQGSEA. The CDR3 has 14 residues. After removal of 7 bases from V and 2 bases from J, the junction contained 11 bases not matched to a gene. The DNA of the CDR3 is TGCAGCGCTTCCTCTTCCGGGACAGCCTACGAGCAGTACTTC. It is translated as CSASSSGTAYEQYF.